The 31 T cell receptor beta chains presented below share a single source sample, sequenced in a study of yellow fever vaccine responses in identical twins. TCRdb reprocessed the RT-PCR reads via MiXCR and lists one record per CDR3 protein. The sample includes about 5,400 distinct CDR3 sequences, 70% to 90% of them seen just once. Sequenced material: T cells from blood (PBMCs), unsorted or a sorted subset (not recorded which), taken before or after yellow fever vaccination (not recorded which). The receptors here all came from a woman aged 18-29 years who received the yellow fever vaccine.

The genes are TRBV21-1 and TRBJ2-5; the listed D gene, TRBD2, was not tested against the DNA. TRBV21-1 is classified as a pseudogene. The CDR3 has 17 residues. The CDR3 reads CASSKGLAGVVEETQYF. The CDR3, as DNA: TGTGCCAGCAGCAAGGGACTAGCGGGAGTTGTCGAAGAGACCCAGTACTTC.

This sequence joins TRBV28 and TRBJ1-2, with TRBD1 matching 10 bases. Looked up from germline, CDR1 is MDHEN and CDR2 is SYDVKM. This CDR3 region has 13 residues. The J segment lost 6 bases and the V segment lost 7 bases, leaving 5 bases of the junction unmatched. Here the CDR3 DNA reads TGTGCCAGCAAGAGACAGGGGGCGGATGGCTACACCTTC. It codes for CASKRQGADGYTF.

The chain uses TRBV15 and TRBJ1-1, with 9 bases matching TRBD1. Trimming at V came to 6 bases and at J to 1 base, leaving 9 bases not matched to a gene. Looked up from germline, CDR1 is LNHNV and CDR2 is YYDKDF (reference sequence). This CDR3 is 16 amino acids long. CDR3 region: CATRSGTGNKNTEAFF. The CDR3 DNA follows: TGTGCCACCAGGTCCGGGACAGGGAACAAGAACACTGAAGCTTTCTTT.

The rearrangement joins TRBV28 to TRBJ1-2; D call uncertain. Trimming stripped 3 bases from V and 0 bases from J, with 5 bases between. Germline lookup yields CDR1 MDHEN and CDR2 SYDVKM. The CDR3 consists of 13 residues. The chain's CDR3 is CASSLRANYGYTF. As DNA, the CDR3 is TGTGCCAGCAGTTTGAGGGCTAACTATGGCTACACCTTC.

This chain uses TRBV3-1 with TRBJ2-3; D not resolved. From germline, CDR1 is LGHDT and CDR2 YNNKEL (reference sequence). CDR3 length: 13 amino acids. With 1 base removed from V and 2 bases from J, the gap between germline ends came to 4 bases. The CDR3 loop reads CASSQVVTDTQYF. For the CDR3, the DNA is TGTGCCAGCAGCCAAGTTGTCACAGATACGCAGTATTTT.

This clonotype was seen a single time. The V and J genes are TRBV7-3 and TRBJ2-7; 7 nucleotides agree with TRBD2. This CDR3 region has 16 residues. Germline CDR1 SGHTA, CDR2 FQGTGA. V gave up 1 base and J gave up 0 bases; unmatched junction bases: 6. The chain's CDR3 is CASSLRNSGLSYEQYF. In DNA form, the CDR3 reads TGTGCCAGCAGCTTAAGGAATAGCGGGCTCTCCTACGAGCAGTACTTC.

V and J are TRBV29-1 and TRBJ1-2, with TRBD1 matching over 9 bases. The CDR3 has 13 residues. CDR1 and CDR2 (germline): SQVTM, ANQGSEA. The ends lost 6 bases at V and 7 bases at J; junction bases unmatched: 9. The CDR3 spells CSVRTQGAGGYTF. The DNA of the CDR3 is TGCAGCGTGCGGACACAGGGGGCTGGTGGCTACACCTTC.

The chain joins TRBV20-1 to TRBJ1-6; D is unresolved. V gave up 5 bases and J gave up 7 bases, with 15 bases separating them. The CDR3 consists of 14 residues. In germline, CDR1 is DFQATT, CDR2 SNEGSKA (reference sequence). CDR3 loop: CSACREKPNSPLHF. The CDR3, as DNA: TGCAGTGCTTGCCGAGAGAAACCGAATTCACCCCTCCACTTT.

J is TRBJ2-7 and V is TRBV5-1; TRBD1 matches at 8 bases. J was trimmed by 3 bases and V by 0 bases; bases with no gene match: 8. Per germline, CDR1 SGHRS and CDR2 YFSETQ. The CDR3 length is 16 residues. Here the CDR3 reads CASSLGAGTGFYEQYF. The DNA for the CDR3 is TGCGCCAGCAGCTTGGGGGCCGGGACAGGCTTCTACGAGCAGTACTTC.

V and J are TRBV5-6 and TRBJ1-1; D is unresolved. CDR1 and CDR2 (germline): SGHDT, YYEEEE. This CDR3 comprises 12 residues. V was shortened by 0 bases and J by 10 bases, with 10 bases between the two germline ends. CDR3 coding DNA: TGTGCCAGCAGCTTGGGAGGGATGGGAGCTTTCTTT. Protein: CASSLGGMGAFF.

The genes are TRBV15 and TRBJ2-6; no reliable D call. The length of the CDR3 is 12 residues. Trimming cost V 1 base and J 11 bases, with 6 bases left between them. Germline V gene data show CDR1 as LNHNV and CDR2 as YYDKDF (reference sequence). Written as DNA, the CDR3 is TGTGCCACCAGCAGAGCAGAGGACGTCCTGACTTTC. This gives the protein CATSRAEDVLTF.

This clonotype rates as large (0.1 to 1%). The chain recombines TRBV6-5 with TRBJ1-5; 7 bases are a match to TRBD1. The V and J ends lost 2 bases and 2 bases, in that order; junction bases with no gene match: 0. There are 14 residues in the CDR3. Germline loops: CDR1 MNHEY, CDR2 SVGAGI. The CDR3 region is CASSYGQGNQPQHF. CDR3 in DNA: TGTGCCAGCAGTTACGGACAGGGCAATCAGCCCCAGCATTTT.

The V gene is TRBV10-3, the J gene TRBJ2-1; TRBD2 is a possible D gene (5 bases). The CDR3 has 15 residues. V was shortened by 0 bases and J by 1 base, with 7 bases between the two germline ends. CDR1 ENHRY and CDR2 SYGVKD come from the germline V gene. The CDR3 loop reads CAISESTGSYNEQFF. The CDR3 DNA reads TGTGCCATCAGTGAGTCGACGGGGTCCTACAATGAGCAGTTCTTC.

V and J are TRBV27 and TRBJ1-4; perhaps TRBD1 as D (6 bases). V was clipped by 6 bases and J by 7 bases, with 15 bases between them. Germline CDR1 reads MNHEY; CDR2 reads SMNVEV (reference sequence). The CDR3 has 14 residues. The CDR3 bases are TGTGCCAGCAGACGAACAGGGTTGGGTGAAAAACTGTTTTTT. Residues: CASRRTGLGEKLFF.

The J gene is TRBJ1-1, the V gene TRBV10-3; D is unclear. The CDR3 is 11 amino acids. Trimming stripped 0 bases from V and 8 bases from J, with 4 bases between. CDR1 ENHRY and CDR2 SYGVKD come from the germline V gene. The CDR3 sequence: CAISESTEAFF. The CDR3 DNA reads TGTGCCATCAGTGAGTCGACGGAAGCTTTCTTT.

The chain links TRBV6-2 or TRBV6-3 to TRBJ2-5, with TRBD2 matching 9 bases. Unmatched junction bases numbered 9, after V lost 8 bases and J lost 5 bases. CDR1 and CDR2 from the germline V gene are MNHEY and SVGEGT. The length of the CDR3 is 14 residues. The CDR3 region has the DNA TGTGCCAGCGAGGGTAGCGGGAGATCGGAGACCCAGTACTTC. Translated: CASEGSGRSETQYF.

The chain joins TRBV15 to TRBJ2-1, with D perhaps given as TRBD1 or TRBD2 (6 bases each). CDR1 LNHNV and CDR2 YYDKDF come from the germline V gene (reference sequence). Between the trimmed V and J ends, which lost 1 base and 7 bases, there was a span of 11 bases. The CDR3 has 14 residues. CDR3 sequence reads: CATSRVGGWNEQFF. DNA of the CDR3: TGTGCCACCAGCAGAGTCGGGGGCTGGAATGAGCAGTTCTTC.

The chain recombines TRBV6-1 with TRBJ2-4, with D perhaps TRBD1 (5 bases). Germline values: CDR1 MNHNS, CDR2 SASEGT. Trimming left V 2 bases short and J 3 bases short, with 11 bases between. The CDR3 length is 15 residues. In DNA form, the CDR3 reads TGTGCCAGCAGTGAACAAACAGGAGACAAAAACATTCAGTACTTC. It is translated as CASSEQTGDKNIQYF.

The DNA for the CDR3 is TGCAGTGCTAGAGATCAAGGGAGGGGACGTACAGATACGCAGTATTTT. This gives the protein CSARDQGRGRTDTQYF. This rearrangement joins TRBV20-1 to TRBJ2-3; 7 bases match TRBD2. Germline V gene sequence: CDR1 DFQATT, CDR2 SNEGSKA (reference sequence). V lost 0 bases, J lost 3 bases, and 9 bases stayed unmatched. The CDR3 has 16 residues.

The rearrangement links TRBV12-3 or TRBV12-4 to TRBJ2-5; 10 bases agree with TRBD2. CDR3 length equals 17 residues. J lost 2 bases, V lost 7 bases, and 13 bases had no gene match. The CDR3: CASTPRSGGVTQETQYF. CDR3 nucleotide sequence: TGTGCCAGCACCCCGAGGAGCGGGGGGGTCACTCAAGAGACCCAGTACTTC.

The CDR3 loop is CSGTSGPETQYF. CDR3 in DNA: TGCAGCGGGACTAGCGGGCCAGAGACCCAGTACTTC. J is TRBJ2-5 and V is TRBV29-1; 11 bases agree with TRBD2. The CDR3 runs 12 residues. V gave up 7 bases and J gave up 4 bases; unmatched junction bases: 2. Germline CDR1 and CDR2: SQVTM and ANQGSEA.

V gene TRBV29-1 combines with J gene TRBJ2-7; 9 bases line up with TRBD2. The CDR3 consists of 16 residues. The V segment lost 4 bases and the J segment 1 base; nucleotides outside the gene matches: 11. CDR1 and CDR2 (germline): SQVTM, ANQGSEA. In DNA, the CDR3 is TGCAGCGTTGTCCCCGAGGGCGGGGGGGAGTCCTACGAGCAGTACTTC. This translates into CSVVPEGGGESYEQYF.

The chain carries TRBV2 and TRBJ1-1, with D unclear. The CDR3 totals 13 residues. V was pared by 4 bases and J by 4 bases, with 10 bases between. The V gene's germline CDR1 is SNHLY and CDR2 FYNNEI. The DNA for the CDR3 is TGTGCCAGCAGTGTTGGGCTGGGCACTGAAGCTTTCTTT. Amino acids: CASSVGLGTEAFF.

The chain has TRBV6-2 or TRBV6-3 and TRBJ2-5; D unclear. Trimming shortened V by 4 bases and J by 2 bases, and 8 bases separated the two germline ends. Germline V lookup: CDR1 MNHEY, CDR2 SVGEGT. The CDR3 spans 13 residues. The CDR3, as DNA: TGTGCCAGCAGTTCACCAGTGCAAGAGACCCAGTACTTC. Its translation is CASSSPVQETQYF.

The chain has TRBV9 and TRBJ2-7; D gene uncertain. Germline V lookup: CDR1 SGDLS, CDR2 YYNGEE. The CDR3 loop spans 15 amino acids. V dropped 0 bases and J dropped 4 bases, with 14 bases sitting between them. Here the CDR3 DNA reads TGTGCCAGCAGCGTAGGGACCTACTTGGGGTACGAGCAGTACTTC. This translates into CASSVGTYLGYEQYF.

The chain employs TRBV10-2 and TRBJ1-5; 10 bases are a match to TRBD1. This CDR3 contains 13 residues. Per germline, CDR1 WSHSY and CDR2 SAAADI. The ends lost 6 bases at V and 5 bases at J; junction bases unmatched: 1. The CDR3 protein is CASRGTGDQPQHF. The CDR3 DNA follows: TGCGCCAGCAGAGGGACAGGGGATCAGCCCCAGCATTTT.

The genes are TRBV28 and TRBJ2-7; no firm D call. The CDR3 consists of 15 residues. Germline V lookup: CDR1 MDHEN, CDR2 SYDVKM. Between the trimmed V and J ends, which lost 4 bases and 0 bases, there was a span of 13 bases. The CDR3 DNA reads TGTGCCAGCAGTTCAATAGTCGCGTTCTCCTACGAGCAGTACTTC. It yields the protein CASSSIVAFSYEQYF.

J is TRBJ2-5 and V is TRBV28; 11 positions match TRBD2. Germline loops: CDR1 MDHEN, CDR2 SYDVKM. The CDR3 has 15 residues. V was clipped by 3 bases and J by 5 bases; unmatched bases: 5. For the CDR3, the DNA is TGTGCCAGCAGTTTGCCACTAGCGGGAGTTGAGACCCAGTACTTC. Its protein is CASSLPLAGVETQYF.

In this sample, this clonotype turned up once. The chain recombines TRBV19 with TRBJ1-2; 7 bases are shared with TRBD1. CDR1 and CDR2 (germline): LNHDA, SQIVND (reference sequence). The CDR3 sequence is 14 residues long. V lost 3 bases and J lost 7; bases outside the gene matches: 8. In DNA, the CDR3 is TGTGCCAGTAGTATTGAGGGGGCGCGAGGTGGCTACACCTTC. Its protein product is CASSIEGARGGYTF. Full variable domain (missing parts from reference TRBV19 and TRBJ1-2): DGGITQSPKYLFRKEGQNVTLSCEQNLNHDAMYWYRQDPGQGLRLIYYSQIVNDFQKGDIAEGYSVSREKKESFPLTVTSAQKNPTAFYLCASSIEGARGGYTFGSGTRLTVV.

This chain joins TRBV29-1 and TRBJ2-1; D could derive from TRBD1 or TRBD2 (6 bases each). V lost 6 bases to trimming and J lost 6 bases, with 9 bases between them. CDR3 size: 11 residues. Germline CDR1 and CDR2: SQVTM and ANQGSEA. For the CDR3, the DNA is TGCAGCGTCGGGGGCATCAATGAGCAGTTCTTC. Protein sequence: CSVGGINEQFF.

The J gene is TRBJ2-3, the V gene TRBV27, with D tentatively TRBD2 (6 bases). V lost 6 bases and J 2 bases, leaving 12 bases between the germline ends. The germline V gene has CDR1 MNHEY and CDR2 SMNVEV (reference sequence). There are 14 residues in the CDR3. The CDR3 sequence is CASRGVADTDTQYF. CDR3 nucleotide sequence: TGTGCCAGCAGGGGCGTAGCGGACACAGATACGCAGTATTTT.